What follows are 21 T cell receptor beta chains derived from one specimen sequenced in a study of CD8+ T cells in alopecia areata. The authors extracted RNA and reverse transcribed it into cDNA as the sequencing template. The protocol was immunoSEQ multiplex PCR, while the TCRdb copy is restricted to in-frame clones and leaves out a portion. The profile covers over 100,000 clones, none occurring a single time. The sample comprised lesional skin. These receptors originate from a C3H/HeJ mouse with alopecia areata. The mouse line has the MHC haplotype H2-k.

This clone was seen a handful of times. Genes here carry mouse names. The read stops 4 residues short of the end of the CDR3; the missing end is completed from the germline J gene. The J gene is TRBJ1-4, the V gene TRBV1, with TRBD1 matching over 7 bases. The CDR3 is made up of 15 amino acids. Germline CDR1 reads NSQYPW; CDR2 reads LRSPGD (reference sequence). Trimming took 4 bases from V and 4 from J; bases not matched to a gene: 6. The CDR3 region is CTCSGDRAVNERLFF. CDR3 DNA, as far as it was read: TGCACCTGCAGTGGAGACAGGGCCGTCAACGAA.

This clone has ten or more counts. Mouse gene names apply. The CDR3 end falls 4 residues outside the read, so it is completed with the germline J gene. The gene calls are TRBV13-3 and TRBJ2-3; perhaps TRBD1 as D (5 bases). V was shortened by 0 bases and J by 1 base, with 12 bases between the two germline ends. Germline V CDR1 and CDR2: NNHDY, SYVADS. The length of the CDR3 is 16 residues. The CDR3 protein is CASSDARGFGAETLYF. The part of the CDR3 DNA that was read is TGTGCCAGCAGTGATGCTAGGGGATTCGGTGCAGAA.

On this clone itself: Gene labels here are mouse ones. Read sequence stops 4 residues before the CDR3 end, and the germline J gene provides the missing end. This chain joins TRBV13-2 and TRBJ2-2; 12 nucleotides match TRBD2. Germline V gene sequence: CDR1 NNHNN, CDR2 SYGAGS (reference sequence). CDR3 size: 16 residues. V trimming: 2 bases; J trimming: 3 bases; junction bases outside the gene matches: 2. CDR3: CASGDGTGGYTGQLYF. The sequenced CDR3 bases are TGTGCCAGCGGTGACGGGACTGGGGGGTACACCGGG.

This clone was seen more than once but under ten times. Gene names and germline refer to mouse. The read terminates 4 residues before the CDR3 end, so the remaining end is supplied by the germline J gene. The chain recombines TRBV13-3 with TRBJ1-4; 10 bases map to TRBD1. V was clipped by 1 base and J by 3 bases; unmatched bases: 6. Germline CDR1 reads NNHDY; CDR2 reads SYVADS. CDR3 length: 17 amino acids. CDR3: CASSDPGTGEANERLFF. The covered CDR3 bases are TGTGCCAGCAGTGATCCCGGGACAGGGGAGGCCAACGAA.

On this clone: Gene names denote mouse genes. The DNA ends 4 residues before the CDR3 does, and the rest of the CDR3 is filled in from the germline J gene. The J gene is TRBJ2-1, the V gene TRBV29; no clear D gene. Trimming took off 5 bases at V and 3 bases at J, with 8 bases between the two ends. The germline CDR1 and CDR2 sequences are MSHET and SYDVDS. The CDR3 length is 13 residues. The CDR3 here is CASSPQFYAEQFF. CDR3 DNA, as far as it was read: TGTGCTAGCAGTCCGCAGTTCTATGCT.

Points on this clone: The protein recorded in TCRdb does not match the translated DNA at residue 13; the protein presented here comes from translating the DNA. The gene names here belong to mouse. The CDR3 end falls 3 residues outside the read, so it is completed with the germline J gene. V and J are TRBV19 and TRBJ1-6, with TRBD1 matching 8 bases. TRBJ1-6 is annotated as an ORF whose role is uncertain. This CDR3 has 16 amino acids. The ends lost 1 base at V and 4 bases at J; junction bases unmatched: 4. Germline values: CDR1 FNHDT, CDR2 SITEND (reference sequence). CDR3 amino acids: CASSIMGQAYNSPLYF. The CDR3 bases that were read are TGTGCCAGCAGTATAATGGGACAGGCGTATAATTCGCCC.

As regards this clone: Germline and genes: mouse. The CDR3 extends 4 residues past the end of the read, so its final part is completed from the germline J gene. The chain recombines TRBV17 with TRBJ2-5; TRBD2 matches at 9 bases. The CDR3 consists of 14 residues. The V and J ends lost 6 bases and 3 bases, in that order; junction bases with no gene match: 4. Per germline, CDR1 MNHDT and CDR2 YYDKIL. This CDR3 is CASRPTGGQDTQYF. Partial CDR3 DNA: TGTGCTAGCAGACCTACTGGGGGGCAAGAC.

As for this clone: Mouse gene names apply. The read comes to an end 4 residues before the CDR3 does, leaving the germline J gene to fill in the end. V usage is TRBV19 and J usage is TRBJ1-4, with TRBD1 matching 7 bases. The CDR3 has 15 residues. Germline-derived CDR1 and CDR2 are FNHDT and SITEND (reference sequence). After removal of 1 base from V and 3 bases from J, the junction contained 3 bases not matched to a gene. This CDR3 is CASSITGVANERLFF. The part of the CDR3 DNA that was read is TGTGCCAGCAGTATAACAGGGGTTGCCAACGAA. Using reference TRBV19 and TRBJ1-4 for the parts outside the CDR3, the full variable domain is GGIITQTPKFLIGQEGQKLTLKCQQNFNHDTMYWYRQDSGKGLRLIYYSITENDLQKGDLSEGYDASREKKSSFSLTVTSAQKNEMAVFLCASSITGVANERLFFGHGTKLSVL.

This clone was detected a few times. Gene names and germline match the mouse. The read falls 4 residues short of the CDR3 end, and the missing part is taken from the germline J gene. The V gene is TRBV1, the J gene TRBJ2-4; TRBD1 is a possible D gene (6 bases). Germline V gene data show CDR1 as NSQYPW and CDR2 as LRSPGD (reference sequence). The CDR3 has 13 amino acids. This chain's CDR3 is CTCSAHRANTLYF. The DNA read from the CDR3 is TGCACCTGCAGTGCCCACAGGGCAAAC.

Only a few counts were recorded for this clone. The genes and germline here are from mouse. The sequenced CDR3 bases are TGTGCCAGCAGTGTCCGGGACAACCGATAT. It encodes CASSVRDNRY. The entire CDR3 protein is CASSVRDNRYEQYF. This sequence joins TRBV13-3 and TRBJ2-7; D perhaps matches TRBD1 (6 bases). The read stops 4 residues short of the end of the CDR3; the missing end is completed from the germline J gene. The CDR3 spans 14 residues. Germline V gene sequence: CDR1 NNHDY, CDR2 SYVADS.

This clone has more than one count but fewer than ten. Genes and germline come from the mouse. Read coverage stops 4 residues before the CDR3 terminus; the germline J gene supplies the remainder. This rearrangement joins TRBV14 to TRBJ1-1, with D possibly being TRBD1 (6 bases). Germline CDR1 reads SGHDT; CDR2 reads FRDEAV. The CDR3 sequence is 14 residues long. V was trimmed by 2 bases and J by 0 bases, leaving 8 bases between them. Partial CDR3 DNA: TGTGCCAGCAGTTTGGGACAAACAAACACA. Translated: CASSLGQTNT. The CDR3 reads in full as CASSLGQTNTEVFF.

This clone was found a few times. Gene names are mouse gene names. The CDR3 goes on 4 residues after the read ends, and that part is filled in from the germline J gene. The gene calls are TRBV13-3 and TRBJ2-7; 9 bases match TRBD2. The CDR3 contains 14 residues. Germline loops: CDR1 NNHDY, CDR2 SYVADS. V dropped 5 bases and J dropped 3; count of bases not matched to a gene: 6. CDR3 bases read: TGTGCCAGCAGCGCATTCTGGGGGGGCTAT. It translates to CASSAFWGGY. The full CDR3 sequence reads CASSAFWGGYEQYF.

In its sample, this clone was seen a few times. Gene names and germline match the mouse. The read terminates 4 residues ahead of where the CDR3 ends, so the germline J gene completes it. The J gene is TRBJ2-2, the V gene TRBV13-3, with 7 bases identical to TRBD2. Looked up from germline, CDR1 is NNHDY and CDR2 is SYVADS. J was trimmed by 1 base and V by 1 base; bases with no gene match: 4. The CDR3 has 16 amino acids. The CDR3: CASSDPTGLNTGQLYF. The DNA read from the CDR3 is TGTGCCAGCAGTGATCCGACTGGGCTAAACACCGGG. The full variable domain, with the rest looked up from reference TRBV13-3 and TRBJ2-2, is EAAVTQSPRSKVAVTGGKVTLSCHQTNNHDYMYWYRQDTGHGLRLIHYSYVADSTEKGDIPDGYKASRPSQENFSLILELASLSQTAVYFCASSDPTGLNTGQLYFGEGSKLTVL.

Concerning this clone itself: Genes and germline come from the mouse. The CDR3 goes on 4 residues after the read ends, and that part is filled in from the germline J gene. The J gene is TRBJ2-2, the V gene TRBV13-1; a possible D gene is TRBD1 (6 bases). V was trimmed by 0 bases and J by 4 bases, leaving 13 bases between them. CDR1 and CDR2 (germline): NSHNY, SYGAGN. CDR3 size: 16 residues. The CDR3: CASSDAQGRGTGQLYF. Partial CDR3 DNA: TGTGCCAGCAGTGATGCCCAGGGGAGGGGCACCGGG.

This clone was detected ten times or more. Gene names are mouse gene names. The read comes to an end 4 residues before the CDR3 does, leaving the germline J gene to fill in the end. V is TRBV1 and J is TRBJ2-5; 8 nucleotides align to TRBD2. Germline V gene sequence: CDR1 NSQYPW, CDR2 LRSPGD (reference sequence). CDR3 length equals 16 residues. CDR3 in amino acids: CTCSAEGWGVGDTQYF. CDR3 DNA (partial): TGCACCTGCAGTGCAGAAGGCTGGGGGGTCGGAGAC.

This clone was seen only a few times. The protein in this entry is translated from the DNA; at residue 11 it differs from the protein listed in TCRdb. Mouse gene names apply. The observed sequence ends 3 residues before the CDR3 terminus, with the missing tail filled in from the germline J gene. J is TRBJ1-3 and V is TRBV13-3; D might be TRBD1 (6 bases). V was shortened by 5 bases and J by 2 bases, with 11 bases between the two germline ends. The CDR3 sequence is 14 residues long. Looked up from germline, CDR1 is NNHDY and CDR2 is SYVADS. This CDR3 reads CASSTGLPGNTLYF. CDR3 bases read: TGTGCCAGCAGCACAGGGCTCCCTGGAAATACG. Full variable domain (remainder filled in from reference TRBV13-3 and TRBJ1-3): EAAVTQSPRSKVAVTGGKVTLSCHQTNNHDYMYWYRQDTGHGLRLIHYSYVADSTEKGDIPDGYKASRPSQENFSLILELASLSQTAVYFCASSTGLPGNTLYFGEGSRLIVV.

Comments on this clone: Gene names and germline refer to mouse. The covered CDR3 bases are TGCACCTGCAGCGTGGTGGACAGAAGTGCAGAA. Protein: CTCSVVDRSAE. The CDR3, in full, reads CTCSVVDRSAETLYF. J is TRBJ2-3 and V is TRBV1; a weak D match, TRBD1 (6 bases). The read stops 4 residues short of the end of the CDR3; the missing end is completed from the germline J gene. V was trimmed by 6 bases and J by 0 bases, leaving 13 bases between them. The germline gives CDR1 NSQYPW, CDR2 LRSPGD (reference sequence). The CDR3 is made up of 15 amino acids.

A few counts support this clone. TCRdb's protein and the translated DNA diverge at residue 10; the protein reported here is the translation of the DNA. Gene names refer to mouse genes. The read is 3 residues too short to cover the CDR3 end, so that end is filled in from the germline J gene. The chain combines TRBV31 with TRBJ1-6; 7 bases are shared with TRBD1. TRBJ1-6 carries the ORF label, with uncertain function. Germline V gives CDR1 GKSSPN, CDR2 SITVG. V shed 3 bases, J shed 6 bases, and the junction held 2 bases outside the gene matches. This CDR3 is built from 13 residues. The CDR3 sequence: CAWSRDSNSPLYF. CDR3 DNA, as far as it was read: TGTGCCTGGAGCCGGGACAGTAATTCGCCC.

With regard to this clone: Mouse names are used for the genes. Read data end 4 residues before the CDR3 end; the end is taken from the germline J gene. V is TRBV13-3 and J is TRBJ2-5; TRBD1 matches at 8 bases. The CDR3 has 14 residues. V gave up 6 bases and J gave up 1 base; unmatched junction bases: 4. In germline, CDR1 is NNHDY, CDR2 SYVADS. CDR3 in amino acids: CASTGQGHQDTQYF. The CDR3 DNA, read in part, is TGTGCCAGCACCGGACAGGGTCACCAAGAC. Based on the CDR3 plus reference TRBV13-3 and TRBJ2-5, the full variable domain is EAAVTQSPRSKVAVTGGKVTLSCHQTNNHDYMYWYRQDTGHGLRLIHYSYVADSTEKGDIPDGYKASRPSQENFSLILELASLSQTAVYFCASTGQGHQDTQYFGPGTRLLVL.

This clone turned up a few times. Genes here carry mouse names. Sequencing ends 4 residues short of the CDR3 end; the germline J gene provides the rest. The gene calls are TRBV13-3 and TRBJ2-5, with TRBD1 matching over 9 bases. The CDR3 runs 14 residues. Germline lookup yields CDR1 NNHDY and CDR2 SYVADS. Partial CDR3 DNA: TGTGCCAGCAGTTCCAACAGGGGGCTAGAC. It specifies CASSSNRGLD. The whole CDR3 is CASSSNRGLDTQYF.

This clone was observed a handful of times. Gene names are the mouse ones. The CDR3 goes on 4 residues after the read ends, and that part is filled in from the germline J gene. Other DNA sequences in this specimen translate into the identical CDR3. The J gene is TRBJ1-4, the V gene TRBV13-3, with 8 nucleotides matching TRBD1. V dropped 3 bases and J dropped 1; count of bases not matched to a gene: 2. Germline V gene sequence: CDR1 NNHDY, CDR2 SYVADS. The CDR3 spans 15 residues. The covered CDR3 bases are TGTGCCAGCAGTGGACAGGGGAGTTCCAACGAA. This codes for CASSGQGSSNE. The entire CDR3 is CASSGQGSSNERLFF.